This T cell receptor (beta chain) was found in a study of beta chain features in type 1 diabetes. About the study: No age, gender or cell yield differences were seen between patients and healthy donors.

There are a few counts of this clone. Its antigen is currently unknown. Other nucleotide sequences in the sample specify the same CDR3. The sequenced template was cDNA made from the entire isolated RNA. Profiled with immunoSEQ multiplex PCR; TCRdb holds only in-frame clones, not every one. The sample contains hundreds of thousands of clones, over 10% of which appear only once. Using CD45RO/CCR7/CD25/CD127/CD95/CD27, CD4+ naive, central memory, regulatory and stem cell-like memory cells were sorted. Germline V gene lookup returns CDR1 MNHEY and CDR2 SVGAGI. The V segment lost 6 bases and the J segment 8 bases; nucleotides outside the gene matches: 7. This CDR3 has 13 amino acids. Study-wide results and caveats: Among patients, naive, central memory and Treg TCRB repertoires appeared more similar than among healthy donors. There were fewer insertions and more deletions at the VDJ junctions of type 1 diabetes patients.

This TCR came from a man aged 18-30 years in good health. The sample consisted of naive CD4+ T cells from blood. This chain links TRBV6-5 with TRBJ1-2; 9 positions match TRBD1. The CDR3 loop reads CASSPGQGLGYTF. The DNA for the CDR3 is TGTGCCAGCAGCCCCGGACAGGGGTTGGGCTACACCTTC.